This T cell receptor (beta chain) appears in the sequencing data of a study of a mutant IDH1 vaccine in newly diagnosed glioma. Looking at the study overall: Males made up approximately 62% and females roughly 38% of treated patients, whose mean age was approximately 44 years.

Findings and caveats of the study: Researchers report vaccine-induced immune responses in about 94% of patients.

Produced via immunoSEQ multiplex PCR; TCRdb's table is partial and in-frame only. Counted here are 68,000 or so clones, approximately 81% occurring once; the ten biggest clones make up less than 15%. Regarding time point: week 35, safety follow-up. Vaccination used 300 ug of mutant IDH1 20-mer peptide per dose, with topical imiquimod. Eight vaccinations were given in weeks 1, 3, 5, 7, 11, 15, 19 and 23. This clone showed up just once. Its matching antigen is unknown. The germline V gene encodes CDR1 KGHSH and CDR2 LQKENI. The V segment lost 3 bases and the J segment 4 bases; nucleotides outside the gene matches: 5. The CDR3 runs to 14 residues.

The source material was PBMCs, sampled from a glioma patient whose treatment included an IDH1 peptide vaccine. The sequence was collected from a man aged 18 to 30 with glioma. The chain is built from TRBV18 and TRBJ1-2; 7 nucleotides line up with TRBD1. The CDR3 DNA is TGTGCCAGCTCACCCACGGACAGGTCCTATGGCTACACCTTC. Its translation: CASSPTDRSYGYTF.